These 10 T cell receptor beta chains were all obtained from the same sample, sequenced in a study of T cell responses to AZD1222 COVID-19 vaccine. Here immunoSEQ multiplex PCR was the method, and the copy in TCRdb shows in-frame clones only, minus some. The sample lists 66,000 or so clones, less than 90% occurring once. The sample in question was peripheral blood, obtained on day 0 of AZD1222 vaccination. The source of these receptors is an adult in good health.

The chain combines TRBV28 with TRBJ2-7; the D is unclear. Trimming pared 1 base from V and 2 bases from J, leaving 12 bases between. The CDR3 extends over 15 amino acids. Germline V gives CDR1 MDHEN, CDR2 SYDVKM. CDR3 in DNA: TGTGCCAGCAGTTTATCGGCAGGTCTAGCCTACGAGCAGTACTTC. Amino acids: CASSLSAGLAYEQYF.

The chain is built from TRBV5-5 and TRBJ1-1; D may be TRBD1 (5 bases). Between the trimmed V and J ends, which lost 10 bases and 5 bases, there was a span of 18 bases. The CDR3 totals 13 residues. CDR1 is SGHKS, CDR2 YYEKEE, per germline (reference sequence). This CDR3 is CASYLGVSTEAFF. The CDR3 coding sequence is TGTGCCTCTTACCTAGGGGTATCGACTGAAGCTTTCTTT.

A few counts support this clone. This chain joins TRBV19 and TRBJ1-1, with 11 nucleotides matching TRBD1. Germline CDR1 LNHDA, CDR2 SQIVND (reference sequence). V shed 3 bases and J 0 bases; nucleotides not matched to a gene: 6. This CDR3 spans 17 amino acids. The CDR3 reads CASSMRGTGGLNTEAFF. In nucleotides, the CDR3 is TGTGCCAGTAGTATGAGAGGGACAGGGGGACTGAACACTGAAGCTTTCTTT.

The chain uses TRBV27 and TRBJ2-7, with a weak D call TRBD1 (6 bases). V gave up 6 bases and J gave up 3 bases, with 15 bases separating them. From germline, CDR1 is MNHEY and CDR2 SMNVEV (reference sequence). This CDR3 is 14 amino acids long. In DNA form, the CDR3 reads TGTGCCAGCAGCACCGGGATAGGGGGCTACGAGCAGTACTTC. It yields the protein CASSTGIGGYEQYF.

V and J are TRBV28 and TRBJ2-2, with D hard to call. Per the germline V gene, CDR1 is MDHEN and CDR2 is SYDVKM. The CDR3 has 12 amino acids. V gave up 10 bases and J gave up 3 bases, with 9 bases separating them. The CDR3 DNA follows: TGTGCCACCCAGCCCCACACCGGGGAGCTGTTTTTT. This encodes CATQPHTGELFF.

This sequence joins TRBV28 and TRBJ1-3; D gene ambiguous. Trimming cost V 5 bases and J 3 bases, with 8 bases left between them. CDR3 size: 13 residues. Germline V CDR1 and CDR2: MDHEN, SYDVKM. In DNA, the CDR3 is TGTGCCAGCAGTCCCCACGTTGGAAACACCATATATTTT. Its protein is CASSPHVGNTIYF.

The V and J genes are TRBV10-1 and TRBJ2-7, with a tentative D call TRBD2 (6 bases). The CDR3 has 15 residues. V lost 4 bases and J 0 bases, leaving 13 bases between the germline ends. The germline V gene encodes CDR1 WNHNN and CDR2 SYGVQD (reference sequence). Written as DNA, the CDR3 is TGCGCCAGCAGTGCGGGACTCCCCACCTCCTACGAGCAGTACTTC. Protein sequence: CASSAGLPTSYEQYF.

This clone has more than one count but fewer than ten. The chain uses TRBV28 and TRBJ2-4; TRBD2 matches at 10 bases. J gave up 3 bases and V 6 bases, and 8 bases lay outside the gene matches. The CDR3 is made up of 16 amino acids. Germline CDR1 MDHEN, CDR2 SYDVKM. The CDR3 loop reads CASSLPSGRGKNIQYF. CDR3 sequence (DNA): TGTGCCAGCAGCCTCCCTAGCGGGAGAGGCAAAAACATTCAGTACTTC.

CDR3 nucleotides: TGCGCCAGCAGCCCGGGACAGGGACGCGGAAACACCATATATTTT. This gives the protein CASSPGQGRGNTIYF. This chain joins TRBV5-1 and TRBJ1-3; 9 bases are a match to TRBD1. Germline V gene sequence: CDR1 SGHRS, CDR2 YFSETQ. With 4 bases clipped from V and 4 bases from J, the junction kept 6 bases outside the gene matches. CDR3 length: 15 amino acids.

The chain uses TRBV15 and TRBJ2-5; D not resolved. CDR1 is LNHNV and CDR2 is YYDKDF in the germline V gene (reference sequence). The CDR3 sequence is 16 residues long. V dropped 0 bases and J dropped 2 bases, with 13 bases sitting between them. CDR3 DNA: TGTGCCACCAGCAGAGATATCCCCGGGCAGCAAGAGACCCAGTACTTC. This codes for CATSRDIPGQQETQYF.